The TCR beta chain under discussion was sequenced for a study of cytomegalovirus exposure and HLA in healthy donors. Points from the study as a whole: Reportedly, HLA-A and HLA-B alleles of most subjects were accurately predicted from TCR beta. In presence/absence analyses, roughly uniform sequencing depth across donors was assumed. The authors later found TCR association rates varying by HLA locus, with DRB1 most and HLA-C fewest.

In the PCR, 60 Vbeta and 13 Jbeta primers were used. Generated by immunoSEQ multiplex PCR, the TCRdb table keeps only in-frame clones and is missing some. Of about 140,000 clones listed, roughly 66% are singletons. The V gene end was trimmed by 4 bases and the J gene end by 6 bases; junction bases not matched to a gene: 2. There are 15 residues in the CDR3. Germline V gene sequence: CDR1 SNHLY, CDR2 FYNNEI. Healthy bone marrow donors supplied every sample. This clone was observed once. The antigen remains undetermined. The clonotype originates from a woman aged 55-70 years in good health and CMV-seronegative. Sequencing used PBMCs. This sequence joins TRBV2 and TRBJ2-2, with 13 bases fitting TRBD2. As DNA, the CDR3 is TGTGCCAGCAGTGCCGGGACTAGCGGGGCCGGGGAGCTGTTTTTT. This encodes CASSAGTSGAGELFF.